This TCR beta chain was captured by sequencing in a study of lymphopenia after photon versus proton radiotherapy. Study-wide findings and caveats: Photon-treated patients lost naive T cells and TCR diversity; proton-treated stayed stable. After the lymphocyte nadir, photon-treated repertoires showed oligoclonal expansion, especially of CD8+ Temra cells.

Concerning this clone: Its specificity is unknown.

Here immunoSEQ multiplex PCR was the method, and the copy in TCRdb shows in-frame clones only, minus some. Counted here are about 58,000 clones, roughly 83% occurring once; the ten biggest clones make up about 1.9%. The V segment lost 5 bases and the J segment 2 bases; nucleotides outside the gene matches: 8. Germline V gives CDR1 SQVTM, CDR2 ANQGSEA. This CDR3 spans 16 amino acids. The chain couples TRBV29-1 to TRBJ2-3, with 12 bases fitting TRBD1. This TCR was recovered from a man aged 55 to 70 with pancreatic cancer. This sample comprised peripheral blood, obtained from a patient treated with proton-based radiotherapy. In DNA form, the CDR3 reads TGCAGCGTTTCAGCCGGGACAGGGGGCAACACAGATACGCAGTATTTT. Translating gives CSVSAGTGGNTDTQYF.